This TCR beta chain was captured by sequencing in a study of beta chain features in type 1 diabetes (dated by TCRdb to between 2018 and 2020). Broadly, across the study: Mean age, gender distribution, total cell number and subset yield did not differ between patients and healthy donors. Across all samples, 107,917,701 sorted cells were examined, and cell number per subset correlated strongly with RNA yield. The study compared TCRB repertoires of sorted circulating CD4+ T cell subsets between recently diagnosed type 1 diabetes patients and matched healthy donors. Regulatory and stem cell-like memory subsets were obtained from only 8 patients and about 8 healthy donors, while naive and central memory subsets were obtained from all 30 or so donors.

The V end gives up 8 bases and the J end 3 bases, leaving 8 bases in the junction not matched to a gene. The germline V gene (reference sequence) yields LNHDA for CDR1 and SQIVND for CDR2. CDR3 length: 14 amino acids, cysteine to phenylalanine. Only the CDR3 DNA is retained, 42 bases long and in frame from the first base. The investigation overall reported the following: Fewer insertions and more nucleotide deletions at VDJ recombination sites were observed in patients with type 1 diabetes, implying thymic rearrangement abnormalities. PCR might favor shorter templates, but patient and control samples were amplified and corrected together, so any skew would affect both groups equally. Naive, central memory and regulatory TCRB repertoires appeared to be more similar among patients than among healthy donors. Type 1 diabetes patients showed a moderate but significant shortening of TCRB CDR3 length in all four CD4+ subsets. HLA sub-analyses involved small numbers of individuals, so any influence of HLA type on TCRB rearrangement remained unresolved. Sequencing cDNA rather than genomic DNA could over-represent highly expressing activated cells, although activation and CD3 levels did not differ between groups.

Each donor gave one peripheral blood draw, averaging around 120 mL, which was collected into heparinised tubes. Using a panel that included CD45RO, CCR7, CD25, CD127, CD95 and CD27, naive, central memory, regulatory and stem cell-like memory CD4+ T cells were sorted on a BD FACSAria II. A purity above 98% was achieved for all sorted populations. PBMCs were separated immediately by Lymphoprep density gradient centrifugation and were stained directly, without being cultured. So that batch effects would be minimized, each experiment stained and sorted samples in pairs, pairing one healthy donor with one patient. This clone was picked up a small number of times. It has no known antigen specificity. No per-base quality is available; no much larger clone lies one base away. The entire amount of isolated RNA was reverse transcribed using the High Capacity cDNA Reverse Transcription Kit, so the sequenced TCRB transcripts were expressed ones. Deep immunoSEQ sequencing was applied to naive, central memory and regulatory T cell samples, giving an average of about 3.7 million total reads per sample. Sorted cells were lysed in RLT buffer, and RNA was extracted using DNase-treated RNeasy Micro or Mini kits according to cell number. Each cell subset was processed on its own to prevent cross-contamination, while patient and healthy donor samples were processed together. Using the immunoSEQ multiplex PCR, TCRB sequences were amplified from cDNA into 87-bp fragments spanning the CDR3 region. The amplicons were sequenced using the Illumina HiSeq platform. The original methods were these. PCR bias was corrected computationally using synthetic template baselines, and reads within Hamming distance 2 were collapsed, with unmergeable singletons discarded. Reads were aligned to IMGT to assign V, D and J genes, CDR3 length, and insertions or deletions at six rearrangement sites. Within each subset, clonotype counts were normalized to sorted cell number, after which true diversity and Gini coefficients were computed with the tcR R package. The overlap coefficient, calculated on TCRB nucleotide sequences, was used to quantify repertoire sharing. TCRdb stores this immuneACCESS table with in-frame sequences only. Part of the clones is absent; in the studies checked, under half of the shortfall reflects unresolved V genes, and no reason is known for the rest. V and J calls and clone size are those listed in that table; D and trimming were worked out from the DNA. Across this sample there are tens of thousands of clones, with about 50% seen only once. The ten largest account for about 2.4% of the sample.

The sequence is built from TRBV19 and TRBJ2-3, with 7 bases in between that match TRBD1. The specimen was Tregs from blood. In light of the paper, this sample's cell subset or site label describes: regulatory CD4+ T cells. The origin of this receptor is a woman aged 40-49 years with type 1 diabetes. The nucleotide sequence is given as TGTGCCAGTGGATTAGGGGGCGCGACAGATACGCAGTATTTT. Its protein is CASGLGGATDTQYF.